This T cell receptor beta chain is from a study of cytomegalovirus exposure and HLA in healthy donors. The CDR3 loop spans 15 amino acids. The trim removed 4 bases at V and 5 bases at J, leaving 7 bases unmatched. The V gene's germline CDR1 is ENHRY and CDR2 SYGVKD. The PCR contained 60 Vbeta and 13 Jbeta primers. Some clones are missing from TCRdb's copy, which holds only in-frame ones; the method was immunoSEQ multiplex PCR. The table lists about 110,000 clones, around 74% of them singletons. The gene calls are TRBV10-3 and TRBJ1-1, with 10 bases matching TRBD1. Sample: PBMCs. This TCR came from a young man in good health and CMV-seropositive. The DNA of the CDR3 is TGTGCCATCAGTGCGCCGGGACAGGGGTTGACTGAAGCTTTCTTT. It translates to CAISAPGQGLTEAFF.